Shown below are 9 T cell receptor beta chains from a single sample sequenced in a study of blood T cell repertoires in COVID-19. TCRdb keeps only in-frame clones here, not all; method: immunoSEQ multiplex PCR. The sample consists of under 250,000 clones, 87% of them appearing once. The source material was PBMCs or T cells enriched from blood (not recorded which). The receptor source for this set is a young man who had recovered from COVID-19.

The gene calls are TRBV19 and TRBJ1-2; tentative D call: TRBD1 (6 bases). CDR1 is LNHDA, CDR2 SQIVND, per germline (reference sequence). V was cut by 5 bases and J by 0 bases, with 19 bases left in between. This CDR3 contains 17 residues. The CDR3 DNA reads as TGTGCCAGTAGTCCCGGGGCCGGAAGGACAGCTAACTATGGCTACACCTTC. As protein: CASSPGAGRTANYGYTF. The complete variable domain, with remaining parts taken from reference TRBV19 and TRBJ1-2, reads DGGITQSPKYLFRKEGQNVTLSCEQNLNHDAMYWYRQDPGQGLRLIYYSQIVNDFQKGDIAEGYSVSREKKESFPLTVTSAQKNPTAFYLCASSPGAGRTANYGYTFGSGTRLTVV.

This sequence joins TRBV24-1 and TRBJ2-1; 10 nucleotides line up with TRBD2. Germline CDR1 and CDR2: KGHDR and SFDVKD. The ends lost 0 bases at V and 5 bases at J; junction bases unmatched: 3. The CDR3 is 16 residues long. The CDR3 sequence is CATSDLQAGGNNEQFF. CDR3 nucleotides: TGTGCCACCAGTGATTTGCAAGCGGGAGGGAACAATGAGCAGTTCTTC.

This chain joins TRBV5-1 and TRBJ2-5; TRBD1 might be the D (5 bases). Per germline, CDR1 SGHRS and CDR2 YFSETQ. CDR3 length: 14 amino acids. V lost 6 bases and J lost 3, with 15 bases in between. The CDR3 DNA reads TGCGCCAGCAAGACGCAGCAGGGTGAAGAGACCCAGTACTTC. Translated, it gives CASKTQQGEETQYF. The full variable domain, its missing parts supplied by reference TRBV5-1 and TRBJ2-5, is KAGVTQTPRYLIKTRGQQVTLSCSPISGHRSVSWYQQTPGQGLQFLFEYFSETQRNKGNFPGRFSGRQFSNSRSEMNVSTLELGDSALYLCASKTQQGEETQYFGPGTRLLVL.

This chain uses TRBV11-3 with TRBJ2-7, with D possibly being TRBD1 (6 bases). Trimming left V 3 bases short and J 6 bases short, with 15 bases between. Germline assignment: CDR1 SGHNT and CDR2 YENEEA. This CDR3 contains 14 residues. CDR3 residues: CASSLDQGTGEQYF. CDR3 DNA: TGTGCCAGCAGCTTGGACCAGGGGACGGGCGAGCAGTACTTC.

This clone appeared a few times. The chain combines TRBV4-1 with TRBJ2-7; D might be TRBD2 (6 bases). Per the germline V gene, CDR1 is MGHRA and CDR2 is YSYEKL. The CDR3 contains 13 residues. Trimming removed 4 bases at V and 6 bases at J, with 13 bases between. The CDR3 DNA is TGCGCCAGCAGCCCCATGCGGGGAGTCGAGCAGTACTTC. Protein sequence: CASSPMRGVEQYF.

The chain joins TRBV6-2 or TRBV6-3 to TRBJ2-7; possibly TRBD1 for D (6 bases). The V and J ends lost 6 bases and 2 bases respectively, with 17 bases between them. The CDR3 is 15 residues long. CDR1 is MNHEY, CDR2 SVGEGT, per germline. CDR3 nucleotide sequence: TGTGCCAGCAGCCCGGACAGCCGAGCAACCTACGAGCAGTACTTC. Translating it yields CASSPDSRATYEQYF.

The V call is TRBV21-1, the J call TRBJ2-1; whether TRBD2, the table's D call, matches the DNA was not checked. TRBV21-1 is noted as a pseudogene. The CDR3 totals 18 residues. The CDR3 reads CASEPQDPSGSSYNEQFF. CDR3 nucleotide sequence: TGTGCCAGCGAGCCCCAGGATCCTAGCGGGAGCTCCTACAATGAGCAGTTCTTC.

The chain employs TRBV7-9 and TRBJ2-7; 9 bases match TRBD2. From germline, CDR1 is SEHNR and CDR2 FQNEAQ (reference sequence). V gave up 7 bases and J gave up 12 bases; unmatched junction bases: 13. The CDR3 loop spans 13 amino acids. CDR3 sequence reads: CASTPRGREGLYF. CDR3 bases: TGTGCCAGCACCCCTCGGGGGCGGGAGGGGTTGTACTTC.

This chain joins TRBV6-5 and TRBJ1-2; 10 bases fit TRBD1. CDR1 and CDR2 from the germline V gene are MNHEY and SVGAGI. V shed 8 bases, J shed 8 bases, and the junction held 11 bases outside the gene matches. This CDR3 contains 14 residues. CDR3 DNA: TGTGCCAGCCTGGTCGGGACAGGGGCGGGAGGCTACACCTTC. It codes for CASLVGTGAGGYTF.